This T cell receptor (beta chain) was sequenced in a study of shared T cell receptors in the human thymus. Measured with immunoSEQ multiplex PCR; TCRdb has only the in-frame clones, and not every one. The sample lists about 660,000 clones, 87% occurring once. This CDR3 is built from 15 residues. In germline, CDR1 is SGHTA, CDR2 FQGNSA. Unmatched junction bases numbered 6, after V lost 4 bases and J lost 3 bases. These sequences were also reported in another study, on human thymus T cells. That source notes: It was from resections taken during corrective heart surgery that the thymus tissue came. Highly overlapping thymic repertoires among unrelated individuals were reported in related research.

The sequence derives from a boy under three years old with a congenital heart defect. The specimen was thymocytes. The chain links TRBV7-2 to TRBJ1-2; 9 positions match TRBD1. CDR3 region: CASSSDRGAYYGYTF. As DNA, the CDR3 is TGTGCCAGCAGCTCCGACAGGGGGGCTTACTATGGCTACACCTTC.